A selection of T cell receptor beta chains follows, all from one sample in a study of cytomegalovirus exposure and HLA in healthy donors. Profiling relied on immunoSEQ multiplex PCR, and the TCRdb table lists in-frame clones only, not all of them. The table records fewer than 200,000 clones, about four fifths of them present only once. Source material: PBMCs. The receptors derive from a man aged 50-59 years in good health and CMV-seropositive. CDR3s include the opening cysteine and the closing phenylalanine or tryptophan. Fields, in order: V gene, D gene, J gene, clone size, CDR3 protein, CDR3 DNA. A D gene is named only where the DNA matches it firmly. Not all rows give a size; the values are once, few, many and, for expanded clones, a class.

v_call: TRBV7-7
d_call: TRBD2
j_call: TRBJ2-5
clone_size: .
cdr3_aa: CASSPVGRGELGETQYF
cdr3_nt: TGTGCTAGCAGCCCCGTCGGGAGGGGAGAATTAGGAGAGACCCAGTACTTC

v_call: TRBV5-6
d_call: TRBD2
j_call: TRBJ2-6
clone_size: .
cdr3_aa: CASSGGVSSGANVLTF
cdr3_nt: TGTGCCAGCAGCGGGGGGGTGTCTTCTGGGGCCAACGTCCTGACTTTC

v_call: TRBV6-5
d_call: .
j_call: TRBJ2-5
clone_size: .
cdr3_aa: CASSSDSSGTQYF
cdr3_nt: TGTGCCAGCAGTTCGGACAGCTCTGGGACCCAGTACTTC

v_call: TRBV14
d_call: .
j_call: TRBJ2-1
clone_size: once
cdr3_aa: CASSQGIGVEQFF
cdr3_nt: TGTGCCAGCAGCCAAGGAATAGGGGTGGAGCAGTTCTTC

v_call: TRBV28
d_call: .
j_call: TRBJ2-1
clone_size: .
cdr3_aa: CASSLGQTRVNEQFF
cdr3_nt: TGTGCCAGCAGCCTAGGACAGACCCGGGTCAATGAGCAGTTCTTC

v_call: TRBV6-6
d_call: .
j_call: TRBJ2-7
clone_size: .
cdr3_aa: CASSPPGTQYEQYF
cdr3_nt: TGTGCCAGCAGCCCCCCGGGAACGCAGTACGAGCAGTACTTC

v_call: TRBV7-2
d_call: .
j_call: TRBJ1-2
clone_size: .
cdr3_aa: CASSLMGTGNYGYTF
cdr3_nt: TGTGCCAGCAGCTTAATGGGCACAGGGAACTATGGCTACACCTTC

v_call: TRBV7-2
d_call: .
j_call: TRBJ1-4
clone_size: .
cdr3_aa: CASSLSATNEKLFF
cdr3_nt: TGTGCCAGCAGCTTATCTGCAACTAATGAAAAACTGTTTTTT

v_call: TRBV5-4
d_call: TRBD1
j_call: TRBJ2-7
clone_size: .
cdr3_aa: CASSLEGQGANEQYF
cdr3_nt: TGTGCCAGCAGCTTGGAGGGACAGGGGGCCAACGAGCAGTACTTC

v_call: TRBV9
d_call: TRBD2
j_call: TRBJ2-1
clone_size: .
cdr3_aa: CASSVDLADTYNEQFF
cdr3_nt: TGTGCCAGCAGCGTAGATCTAGCGGACACCTACAATGAGCAGTTCTTC

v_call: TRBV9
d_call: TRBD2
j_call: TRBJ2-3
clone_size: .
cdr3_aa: CASSERAGDPTDTQYF
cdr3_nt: TGTGCCAGCAGCGAGCGGGCGGGGGACCCCACAGATACGCAGTATTTT

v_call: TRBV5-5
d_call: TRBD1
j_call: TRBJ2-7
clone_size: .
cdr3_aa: CASSPLDRAYEQYF
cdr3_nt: TGTGCCAGCAGCCCCCTGGACAGGGCCTACGAGCAGTACTTC

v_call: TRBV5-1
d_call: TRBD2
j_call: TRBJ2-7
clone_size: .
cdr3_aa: CASSLREAGEQYF
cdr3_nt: TGCGCCAGCAGCTTGCGGGAGGCTGGGGAGCAGTACTTC

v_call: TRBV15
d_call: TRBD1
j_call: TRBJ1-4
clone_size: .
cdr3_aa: CATSVRQGTNEKLFF
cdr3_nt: TGTGCCACCAGCGTCCGACAGGGAACTAATGAAAAACTGTTTTTT

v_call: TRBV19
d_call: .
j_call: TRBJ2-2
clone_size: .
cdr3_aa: CASSLQGTGELFF
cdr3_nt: TGTGCCAGTAGCTTGCAGGGGACCGGGGAGCTGTTTTTT

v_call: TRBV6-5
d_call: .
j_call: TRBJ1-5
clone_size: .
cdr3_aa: CASSPRLSLDQPQHF
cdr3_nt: TGTGCCAGCAGTCCACGGTTAAGTTTGGATCAGCCCCAGCATTTT